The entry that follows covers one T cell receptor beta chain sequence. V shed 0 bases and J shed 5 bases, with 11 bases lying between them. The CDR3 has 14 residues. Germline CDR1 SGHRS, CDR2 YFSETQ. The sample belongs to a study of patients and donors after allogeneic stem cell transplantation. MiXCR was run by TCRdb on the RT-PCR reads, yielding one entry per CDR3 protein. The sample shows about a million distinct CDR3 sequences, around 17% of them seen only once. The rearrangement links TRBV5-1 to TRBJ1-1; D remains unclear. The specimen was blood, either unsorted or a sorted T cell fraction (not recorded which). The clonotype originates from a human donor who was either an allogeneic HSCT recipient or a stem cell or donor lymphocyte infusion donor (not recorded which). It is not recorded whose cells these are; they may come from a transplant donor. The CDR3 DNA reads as TGCGCCAGCAGCTTGGAAGGGATTCGGACTGAAGCTTTCTTT. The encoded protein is CASSLEGIRTEAFF.